This T cell receptor (beta chain) emerged from a study of regulatory T cells in long-lasting Graves disease. Time point of the sample: newly diagnosed GD, antithyroid drugs for less than 3 months. The TCR library was prepared using RNA isolated from PBMCs. According to the study, TCR beta libraries were built with iRepertoire HTBI primers and CDR3-region Arm-PCR. TCRdb passed the multiplex PCR reads through MiXCR, listing each CDR3 protein once. The sample lists more than 300,000 distinct CDR3 sequences; 10% to 15% were seen once. Trimming cost V 5 bases and J 1 base; bases outside gene matches: 10. This CDR3 comprises 18 residues. The germline V gene has CDR1 LNHDA and CDR2 SQIVND (reference sequence). This clonotype occurred a few times. The sample was also reused in another study, on T cells in Graves' hyperthyroidism and ophthalmopathy. That paper adds: It was uncontrolled infection, other autoimmune disease, pregnancy or lactation that excluded patients. Ophthalmopathy could be told apart from stable hyperthyroidism with a 13 V-J model.

This sample comprised peripheral blood mononuclear cells (PBMCs), obtained at new diagnosis, from a patient treated with antithyroid drugs. The origin of this receptor is a woman between 18 and 30 years old with Graves disease. The chain couples TRBV19 to TRBJ2-1; 11 nucleotides match TRBD2. This chain's CDR3 is CASSSPGLAGSSYNEQFF. The CDR3, as DNA: TGTGCCAGTAGTTCACCTGGACTAGCGGGCAGTTCCTACAATGAGCAGTTCTTC.